The present T cell receptor beta chain was sequenced within a study of blood T cells in healthy people across ages. Overall study results and limits: Without sorted subsets, naive and antigen-experienced compartments could not be conclusively compared.

Donors gave 8.5 to 10 milliliters of peripheral blood apiece. This clonotype was counted a few times. No antigen is known for it. Germline V gene lookup returns CDR1 MGHDK and CDR2 SYGVNS. The CDR3 loop spans 15 amino acids. The ends were cut back, 3 bases at V and 2 bases at J, with 14 bases in the middle. The authors ran a second PCR of 7 to 11 cycles using a sample-barcoded 5' primer and a J-beta primer mix. TCRdb re-derived calls from the 5' RACE reads in MiXCR, one entry per CDR3 protein. This table has roughly 1,500,000 distinct CDR3 sequences, 30% to 35% appearing once. The sample comprised blood. The receptor was derived from a woman in her thirties in good health. The chain carries TRBV25-1 and TRBJ2-7; tentatively, D is TRBD1 (6 bases). In DNA form, the CDR3 reads TGTGCCAGCAGTGAGGGGGTTGGGGGCCCCTACGAGCAGTACTTC. Its protein product is CASSEGVGGPYEQYF.